These T cell receptor beta chains were read from a single sample in a study of long-term antiretroviral therapy in people with HIV. TCRdb keeps only in-frame clones here, not all; method: immunoSEQ multiplex PCR. The table shows 25,000 or so clones, with more than 70% occurring only once. This specimen consisted of unsorted PBMCs, obtained 3 years after starting antiretroviral therapy. These receptors all come from a man between 18 and 29 years old with HIV. Each CDR3 is given with its conserved first and last residue. D genes are given only for firm matches. A clone size is listed for some rows: how often the clone was seen (once, few, many), or a class if it is expanded.

D: .
J: TRBJ2-1
size: .
V: TRBV5-5
DNA: TGTGCCAGCAGCTTGGACTGGAGCTCCTACAATGAGCAGTTCTTC
CDR3: CASSLDWSSYNEQFF

D: .
J: TRBJ2-1
size: .
V: TRBV7-9
DNA: TGTGCCAGCAGCTTAGAGGGGAAGAGGTACAATGAGCAGTTCTTC
CDR3: CASSLEGKRYNEQFF

D: TRBD1
J: TRBJ1-5
size: few
V: TRBV28
DNA: TGTGCCAGCAGTCGGGAGGGGGCCTCCCAGCCCCAGCATTTT
CDR3: CASSREGASQPQHF

D: .
J: TRBJ2-3
size: .
V: TRBV29-1
DNA: TGCAGCGTTGACACAGATACGCAGTATTTT
CDR3: CSVDTDTQYF

D: .
J: TRBJ1-1
size: .
V: TRBV7-9
DNA: TGTGCCAGCAGCCGGCAGAGGACAGTGAACACTGAAGCTTTCTTT
CDR3: CASSRQRTVNTEAFF

D: .
J: TRBJ2-7
size: few
V: TRBV19
DNA: TGTGCCAGTAGTATACGAGGCGTGACTAGCTCCTACGAGCAGTACTTC
CDR3: CASSIRGVTSSYEQYF

D: .
J: TRBJ1-3
size: .
V: TRBV5-6
DNA: TGTGCCAGCAGGAGGGTTTCTGGAAACACCATATATTTT
CDR3: CASRRVSGNTIYF

D: TRBD1
J: TRBJ1-1
size: .
V: TRBV5-1
DNA: TGCGCCAGCAGCGTGGACAGGGGAAACACTGAAGCTTTCTTT
CDR3: CASSVDRGNTEAFF

D: .
J: TRBJ2-1
size: .
V: TRBV7-2
DNA: TGTGCCAGCAGCGGACAGCTAAGCTCCTACAATGAGCAGTTCTTC
CDR3: CASSGQLSSYNEQFF

D: .
J: TRBJ2-5
size: .
V: TRBV10-1
DNA: TGCGCCAGTAGCTACAGGGAATCGGAGACCCAGTACTTC
CDR3: CASSYRESETQYF

D: .
J: TRBJ1-1
size: .
V: TRBV9
DNA: TGTGCCAGCAGCGTCTCCGGGGCGGACACTGAAGCTTTCTTT
CDR3: CASSVSGADTEAFF

D: TRBD2
J: TRBJ2-2
size: once
V: TRBV13
DNA: TGTGCCAGCAGCCGCGGGACTAGCGCCACCGGGGAGCTGTTTTTT
CDR3: CASSRGTSATGELFF

D: .
J: TRBJ1-4
size: .
V: TRBV5-1
DNA: TGCGCCAGCAGCAGGGACCTTCTGAATGAAAAACTGTTTTTT
CDR3: CASSRDLLNEKLFF

D: .
J: TRBJ1-5
size: few
V: TRBV5-6
DNA: TGTGCCAGCAGCTTGGCGGGGAGAGGGCACCATCAGCCCCAGCATTTT
CDR3: CASSLAGRGHHQPQHF

D: TRBD2
J: TRBJ2-7
size: .
V: TRBV10-1
DNA: TGCGCCAGCAGTGAGCGGACTAGAGACGAGCAGTACTTC
CDR3: CASSERTRDEQYF

D: .
J: TRBJ2-3
size: .
V: TRBV5-6
DNA: TGTGCCAGCAGCTTGGTGCAAGCAGATACGCAGTATTTT
CDR3: CASSLVQADTQYF

D: .
J: TRBJ1-3
size: .
V: TRBV6-6
DNA: TGTGCCAGCAGAGAGATCTCTGGAAACACCATATATTTT
CDR3: CASREISGNTIYF

D: TRBD1
J: TRBJ2-5
size: once
V: TRBV11-3
DNA: TGTGCCAGCAGCCAATTGACAGGGACCGGGGAGACCCAGTACTTC
CDR3: CASSQLTGTGETQYF

D: TRBD2
J: TRBJ2-3
size: once
V: TRBV4-2
DNA: TGTGCCAGCAGCCAAGTGTCTGGCGGGGGGGCCCCAGATACGCAGTATTTT
CDR3: CASSQVSGGGAPDTQYF

D: TRBD1
J: TRBJ2-2
size: few
V: TRBV4-1
DNA: TGCGCCAGCAGCCCGGGACAGGGGGTGACCGGGGAGCTGTTTTTT
CDR3: CASSPGQGVTGELFF

D: .
J: TRBJ1-1
size: .
V: TRBV4-2
DNA: TGTGCCAGCAGCCAAAGGACAGCGACTAACACTGAAGCTTTCTTT
CDR3: CASSQRTATNTEAFF

D: .
J: TRBJ1-5
size: .
V: TRBV6-1
DNA: TGTGCCAGCAGTGGGCCCGGGAATAGCAATCAGCCCCAGCATTTT
CDR3: CASSGPGNSNQPQHF

D: TRBD1
J: TRBJ1-1
size: .
V: TRBV5-6
DNA: TGTGCCAGCAGCTTTGGACAGGTAAACACTGAAGCTTTCTTT
CDR3: CASSFGQVNTEAFF

D: .
J: TRBJ2-7
size: few
V: TRBV29-1
DNA: TGCAGCGTCAGCCTCCTATTATTGGGCGAGCAGTACTTC
CDR3: CSVSLLLLGEQYF

D: .
J: TRBJ2-5
size: .
V: TRBV2
DNA: TGTGCCAGCACTCCGCAGTACTTC
CDR3: CASTPQYF

D: TRBD1
J: TRBJ2-1
size: .
V: TRBV23-1
DNA: TGCGCCAGCAGTCTTAGGACAGGGCAAGAGCAGTTCTTC
CDR3: CASSLRTGQEQFF

D: .
J: TRBJ1-5
size: .
V: TRBV6-1
DNA: TGTGCCAGCAGTGAGCCCTATAGCAATCAGCCCCAGCATTTT
CDR3: CASSEPYSNQPQHF

D: .
J: TRBJ1-5
size: .
V: TRBV10-3
DNA: TGTGCCGTAGGGACTCATGATCAGAGTCAGCCCCAGCATTTT
CDR3: CAVGTHDQSQPQHF

D: TRBD1
J: TRBJ1-5
size: .
V: TRBV5-8
DNA: TGTGCCAGCAGCTTGGGGGCACCGGACAGGGGGCAGGATCAGCCCCAGCATTTT
CDR3: CASSLGAPDRGQDQPQHF

D: .
J: TRBJ2-3
size: .
V: TRBV2
DNA: TGTGCCAGCAGTGTGGGAAGTCGGGGCACGTCCGGCACAGATACGCAGTATTTT
CDR3: CASSVGSRGTSGTDTQYF

D: .
J: TRBJ2-1
size: .
V: TRBV5-1
DNA: TGCGCCAGGGAATCGACAGGTAACAACAATGAGCAGTTCTTC
CDR3: CARESTGNNNEQFF

D: .
J: TRBJ2-3
size: .
V: TRBV28
DNA: TGTGCCAGCACCACGGCGGATACGCAGTATTTT
CDR3: CASTTADTQYF

D: .
J: TRBJ2-5
size: .
V: TRBV9
DNA: TGTGCCAGCAGCAAACAGGGCAGGGAGACCCAGTACTTC
CDR3: CASSKQGRETQYF

D: TRBD1
J: TRBJ1-1
size: .
V: TRBV2
DNA: TGTGCCAGCAATAGAAGGGACAGCTACACTGAAGCTTTCTTT
CDR3: CASNRRDSYTEAFF

D: .
J: TRBJ2-2
size: .
V: TRBV10-2
DNA: TGCGCCAGCAGTTTGGTTGGGGGCGGGGAGCTGTTTTTT
CDR3: CASSLVGGGELFF

D: TRBD2
J: TRBJ2-3
size: .
V: TRBV10-1
DNA: TGCGCCAGCAGTGGGGAAACTAGCGGGAAAACAGATACGCAGTATTTT
CDR3: CASSGETSGKTDTQYF

D: TRBD2
J: TRBJ2-1
size: once
V: TRBV27
DNA: TGTGCCAGCAGTTTACGGACTAGCCTTTCTTACAATGAGCAGTTCTTC
CDR3: CASSLRTSLSYNEQFF

D: TRBD1
J: TRBJ1-1
size: once
V: TRBV5-3
DNA: TGTGCCAGAAGCCGGACAGGGGGGCCCACTGAAGCTTTCTTT
CDR3: CARSRTGGPTEAFF

D: .
J: TRBJ1-4
size: .
V: TRBV5-1
DNA: TGCGCCAGCAGCCCACTGGGACATCGAACTCTTAATGAAAAACTGTTTTTT
CDR3: CASSPLGHRTLNEKLFF

D: TRBD1
J: TRBJ2-7
size: few
V: TRBV4-2
DNA: TGTGCCAGCAGCCAAGACGCAGGGACAGCCTACGAGCAGTACTTC
CDR3: CASSQDAGTAYEQYF

D: .
J: TRBJ1-2
size: .
V: TRBV6-1
DNA: TGTGCCAGCAGATCAACCAGGGGATTTAACTATGGCTACACCTTC
CDR3: CASRSTRGFNYGYTF

D: .
J: TRBJ1-5
size: .
V: TRBV7-2
DNA: TGTGCCAGCAGCTCCCGGCTCGCCAATCAGCCCCAGCATTTT
CDR3: CASSSRLANQPQHF

D: .
J: TRBJ1-6
size: .
V: TRBV19
DNA: TGTGCCAGTAGGCTCGGGTCTTCACCCCTCCACTTT
CDR3: CASRLGSSPLHF

D: .
J: TRBJ1-5
size: .
V: TRBV4-1
DNA: TGCGCCAGCAGCCTTAACAGGAGCCCCAGGCAGCCCCAGCATTTT
CDR3: CASSLNRSPRQPQHF

D: TRBD2
J: TRBJ2-2
size: .
V: TRBV12-5
DNA: TGTGCTAGTGGTTTGTTTAGCGGGGGATTGGACACCGGGGAGCTGTTTTTT
CDR3: CASGLFSGGLDTGELFF

D: .
J: TRBJ2-5
size: .
V: TRBV5-4
DNA: TGTGCCAGCAACCTCCAAGGGGAGACCCAGTACTTC
CDR3: CASNLQGETQYF

D: .
J: TRBJ2-7
size: .
V: TRBV2
DNA: TGTGCCAGCAGTGGGCGCACCCGGGAGCTCGAGCAGTACTTC
CDR3: CASSGRTRELEQYF

D: .
J: TRBJ2-7
size: .
V: TRBV5-1
DNA: TGCGCCAGTAGCATGTCCTACGAGCAGTACTTC
CDR3: CASSMSYEQYF

D: TRBD2
J: TRBJ2-1
size: once
V: TRBV4-2
DNA: TGTGCCAGCAGCCAAGTCGGGTCTGGGCGGGGGGGCTCCTACAATGAGCAGTTCTTC
CDR3: CASSQVGSGRGGSYNEQFF

D: .
J: TRBJ2-6
size: .
V: TRBV9
DNA: TGTGCCAGCAGCGTATCTGGGGCCAACGTCCTGACTTTC
CDR3: CASSVSGANVLTF

D: TRBD1
J: TRBJ2-3
size: .
V: TRBV5-6
DNA: TGTGCCAGCAGCTTCCTATTCATGGGACAGGGTATCGTAGATACGCAGTATTTT
CDR3: CASSFLFMGQGIVDTQYF

D: .
J: TRBJ1-2
size: .
V: TRBV7-9
DNA: TGTGCCAGCAGCACGAACCAGGGGTATCTTCCCTTCTATGGCTACACCTTC
CDR3: CASSTNQGYLPFYGYTF

D: .
J: TRBJ2-5
size: once
V: TRBV5-1
DNA: TGCGCCAGCAGCTTGGTGTGGCAGGCAGGACAGACCCAGTACTTC
CDR3: CASSLVWQAGQTQYF

D: .
J: TRBJ2-7
size: few
V: TRBV27
DNA: TGTGCCAGCAAAGGAGCAGGGAACGTCTACGAGCAGTACTTC
CDR3: CASKGAGNVYEQYF

D: TRBD1
J: TRBJ1-1
size: .
V: TRBV4-1
DNA: TGCGCCAGCAGCCCCATGGTAACAGGGGGCCTGGGAGACACTGAAGCTTTCTTT
CDR3: CASSPMVTGGLGDTEAFF